What follows are 29 T cell receptor beta chains derived from one specimen sequenced in a study of spatial heterogeneity in lung cancer. Specified time point: sample taken at primary tumor resection. TCRdb processed the 5' RACE reads anew with MiXCR; each CDR3 protein has one entry. The sample consists of tens of thousands of distinct CDR3 sequences, approximately 13% of them appearing once. The sample here was PBMCs, taken at surgery. These receptors all stem from a male donor with early-stage non-small cell lung cancer.

This sequence joins TRBV7-2 and TRBJ1-3; D is undetermined. The CDR3 runs 12 residues. In germline, CDR1 is SGHTA, CDR2 FQGNSA. V lost 6 bases to trimming and J lost 5 bases, with 8 bases between them. The CDR3 bases are TGTGCCAGCAGTGAGGCCCGAAACACCATATATTTT. Protein product: CASSEARNTIYF.

This chain connects TRBV6-6 to TRBJ1-5; D ambiguous. The CDR3 is 12 residues long. CDR1 and CDR2 from the germline V gene are MNHNY and SVGAGI (reference sequence). V dropped 6 bases and J dropped 11 bases, with 14 bases sitting between them. The CDR3, as DNA: TGTGCCAGCAGCCCTTCGGTGACGGCCCAGCATTTT. Protein product: CASSPSVTAQHF.

V is TRBV15 and J is TRBJ2-2; 8 bases agree with TRBD1. Trimming at V came to 6 bases and at J to 3 bases, leaving 3 bases not matched to a gene. Germline loops: CDR1 LNHNV, CDR2 YYDKDF (reference sequence). This CDR3 comprises 14 residues. The CDR3 coding sequence is TGTGCCACCAGGGGACAGGTTTACACCGGGGAGCTGTTTTTT. The encoded protein is CATRGQVYTGELFF.

By share, this clonotype counts as medium-sized. The rearrangement uses TRBV18 and TRBJ1-2, with TRBD1 as a possible D gene (6 bases). CDR3 size: 13 residues. Per germline, CDR1 KGHSH and CDR2 LQKENI. The V gene lost 2 bases and the J gene lost 6 bases, with 10 bases spanning the gap. The CDR3 bases are TGTGCCAGCTCACCAACAGGGCCCGATGGCTACACCTTC. It translates to CASSPTGPDGYTF.

This clonotype was seen at least ten times. J is TRBJ2-5 and V is TRBV7-8; the D gene is possibly TRBD1 (5 bases). Trimming removed 5 bases from V and 4 bases from J, with 5 bases in between. Germline V gene sequence: CDR1 SGHVS, CDR2 FQNEAQ. The CDR3 totals 11 residues. CDR3 in DNA: TGTGCCAGCAGCCAGGGAGAGACCCAGTACTTC. Translation gives CASSQGETQYF.

The sample holds many counts of this clonotype. V is TRBV28 and J is TRBJ2-1; 9 bases fit TRBD1. The CDR3 sequence is 15 residues long. The V gene's germline CDR1 is MDHEN and CDR2 SYDVKM. With V trimmed by 5 bases and J by 7 bases, 9 bases remained unmatched. The CDR3 protein is CASSETGGTRNEQFF. Written as DNA, the CDR3 is TGTGCCAGCAGTGAGACAGGGGGAACCCGGAATGAGCAGTTCTTC.

Ten or more counts support this clonotype. V gene TRBV27 combines with J gene TRBJ2-3; 10 bases are shared with TRBD2. This CDR3 has 16 amino acids. Germline V gene lookup returns CDR1 MNHEY and CDR2 SMNVEV (reference sequence). With V trimmed by 4 bases and J by 0 bases, 4 bases remained unmatched. CDR3 region: CASSSPTSGSTDTQYF. CDR3 sequence (DNA): TGTGCCAGCAGTTCCCCGACTAGCGGGAGCACAGATACGCAGTATTTT.

The chain has TRBV4-3 and TRBJ2-7; D not resolved. Germline V CDR1 and CDR2: LGHNA, YSLEER. The germline V and J ends were trimmed by 1 base and 1 base, with 8 bases remaining between them. There are 14 residues in the CDR3. CDR3 loop: CASSQGGSSYEQYF. CDR3 DNA sequence: TGCGCCAGCAGCCAAGGAGGCAGTTCCTACGAGCAGTACTTC.

In its sample, this clonotype was seen a few times. This chain uses TRBV7-9 with TRBJ2-7; 9 positions match TRBD1. This CDR3 is 15 amino acids long. Germline assignment: CDR1 SEHNR and CDR2 FQNEAQ (reference sequence). Trimming took 1 base from V and 6 from J; bases not matched to a gene: 7. As DNA, the CDR3 is TGTGCCAGCAGCTTAGTATTGGGACAGGGTAGCGAGCAGTACTTC. Translated: CASSLVLGQGSEQYF.

This clonotype has more than one count but fewer than ten. The V gene is TRBV25-1, the J gene TRBJ2-5, with D perhaps TRBD2 (6 bases). V lost 2 bases, J lost 2 bases, and 12 bases lay in between. This CDR3 comprises 15 residues. Germline V gene data show CDR1 as MGHDK and CDR2 as SYGVNS. The CDR3, as DNA: TGTGCCAGCAGTGAAGGGGGGACCCCTCAAGAGACCCAGTACTTC. This translates into CASSEGGTPQETQYF.

The CDR3, as DNA: TGTGCCAGCAGCCCGACCGCCTTGGCGGGAGAAACAGATACGCAGTATTTT. It yields the protein CASSPTALAGETDTQYF. The V and J genes are TRBV4-2 and TRBJ2-3, with 7 bases lining up with TRBD2. V lost 4 bases to trimming and J lost 3 bases; unmatched junction nucleotides: 13. This CDR3 comprises 17 residues. Per the germline V gene, CDR1 is LGHNA and CDR2 is YNFKEQ.

This clonotype was seen ten or more times. This chain joins TRBV29-1 and TRBJ1-4, with a possible D match to TRBD1 (5 bases). Deletions cut 1 base from V and 8 bases from J, with 14 bases between. Germline assignment: CDR1 SQVTM and CDR2 ANQGSEA. CDR3 length: 14 residues. CDR3 in amino acids: CSVEGGAGNEKLFF. CDR3 in DNA: TGCAGCGTTGAAGGGGGAGCAGGGAACGAAAAACTGTTTTTT.

This chain links TRBV11-2 with TRBJ2-4; D may be TRBD1 (5 bases). V was clipped by 6 bases and J by 3 bases, with 15 bases between them. Germline V CDR1 and CDR2: SGHAT, FQNNGV. The CDR3 loop spans 15 amino acids. CDR3 sequence (DNA): TGTGCCAGCAGACCTATCAGGGCAGACAAAAACATTCAGTACTTC. It is translated as CASRPIRADKNIQYF.

This clonotype appeared a few times. J is TRBJ1-3 and V is TRBV5-1; no definite D call. The germline gives CDR1 SGHRS, CDR2 YFSETQ. The V end was cut by 2 bases, the J end by 0 bases, with 18 bases between. CDR3 length: 18 residues. The CDR3 DNA follows: TGCGCCAGCAGCTTTTCCCCCGGGCAGGCCGCCTCTGGAAACACCATATATTTT. This codes for CASSFSPGQAASGNTIYF.

This chain joins TRBV10-3 and TRBJ2-1; D is ambiguous. The CDR3 is 11 amino acids. The germline V and J ends were trimmed by 3 bases and 3 bases, with 0 bases remaining between them. Germline lookup yields CDR1 ENHRY and CDR2 SYGVKD. The CDR3 DNA reads TGTGCCATCAGTGACTACAATGAGCAGTTCTTC. Protein: CAISDYNEQFF.

This clonotype was recorded many times. The CDR3 here is CSAASGSYEQYF. CDR3 nucleotides: TGCAGTGCAGCCTCCGGGAGCTACGAGCAGTACTTC. The rearrangement links TRBV20-1 to TRBJ2-7, with D possibly matching TRBD2 (6 bases). This CDR3 is 12 amino acids long. Germline V gives CDR1 DFQATT, CDR2 SNEGSKA (reference sequence). The V gene lost 6 bases and the J gene lost 3 bases, with 12 bases spanning the gap.

The chain carries TRBV20-1 and TRBJ2-1; D call uncertain. Trimming took 6 bases from V and 3 from J, leaving 9 bases between them. The CDR3 is made up of 12 amino acids. Germline lookup yields CDR1 DFQATT and CDR2 SNEGSKA (reference sequence). In DNA form, the CDR3 reads TGCAGTGCCATCGATTACTACAATGAGCAGTTCTTC. It translates to CSAIDYYNEQFF.

This clonotype was observed at least ten times. This sequence joins TRBV20-1 and TRBJ2-7, with a weak D call TRBD1 (5 bases). V was clipped by 3 bases and J by 4 bases, with 10 bases between them. This CDR3 contains 12 residues. CDR1 and CDR2 from the germline V gene are DFQATT and SNEGSKA (reference sequence). Written as DNA, the CDR3 is TGCAGTGCTAGGCAAGGGGAATACGAGCAGTACTTC. Its protein is CSARQGEYEQYF.

In nucleotides, the CDR3 is TGTGCCAGCAGCTTGGGTGGGAGGTACCAAGAGACCCAGTACTTC. As protein: CASSLGGRYQETQYF. The chain employs TRBV7-9 and TRBJ2-5, with D maybe TRBD2 (6 bases). Trimming pared 3 bases from V and 0 bases from J, leaving 11 bases between. CDR1 and CDR2 (germline): SEHNR, FQNEAQ (reference sequence). The CDR3 loop spans 15 amino acids.

The J gene is TRBJ2-2, the V gene TRBV20-1; 16 nucleotides align to TRBD2. Germline assignment: CDR1 DFQATT and CDR2 SNEGSKA (reference sequence). The J segment lost 6 bases and the V segment lost 0 bases, leaving 4 bases of the junction unmatched. The CDR3 has 17 amino acids. The DNA of the CDR3 is TGCAGTGCTAGAGATCGAGGGACTAGCGGGAGGGCCGGGGAGCTGTTTTTT. As protein: CSARDRGTSGRAGELFF.

A single count supports this clonotype. V usage is TRBV19 and J usage is TRBJ2-3; TRBD2 is a possible D gene (5 bases). Germline values: CDR1 LNHDA, CDR2 SQIVND (reference sequence). V was pared by 3 bases and J by 6 bases, with 7 bases between. This CDR3 comprises 12 residues. The chain's CDR3 is CASSMVADTQYF. CDR3 sequence (DNA): TGTGCCAGTAGTATGGTAGCGGATACGCAGTATTTT. The whole variable domain, filled in from reference TRBV19 and TRBJ2-3, reads DGGITQSPKYLFRKEGQNVTLSCEQNLNHDAMYWYRQDPGQGLRLIYYSQIVNDFQKGDIAEGYSVSREKKESFPLTVTSAQKNPTAFYLCASSMVADTQYFGPGTRLTVL.

The chain couples TRBV6-2 or TRBV6-3 to TRBJ1-4, with TRBD1 matching over 8 bases. The CDR3 consists of 14 residues. CDR1 MNHEY and CDR2 SVGEGT come from the germline V gene. Trimming at V came to 6 bases and at J to 6 bases, leaving 6 bases not matched to a gene. CDR3 DNA sequence: TGTGCCAGCAGCTTGACAGGGGTGGATGAAAAACTGTTTTTT. Translating it yields CASSLTGVDEKLFF.

This clonotype showed up many times. V gene TRBV4-3 combines with J gene TRBJ1-1, with unresolved D. The CDR3 consists of 15 residues. Germline values: CDR1 LGHNA, CDR2 YSLEER. V was clipped by 0 bases and J by 3 bases, with 11 bases between them. CDR3 bases: TGCGCCAGCAGCCAAGATCCAGGTCAGTACACTGAAGCTTTCTTT. Its protein product is CASSQDPGQYTEAFF.

The genes are TRBV13 and TRBJ2-2; D not certain. The germline V gene has CDR1 PRHDT and CDR2 FYEKMQ (reference sequence). The CDR3 loop spans 13 amino acids. V was trimmed by 1 base and J by 6 bases, leaving 6 bases between them. CDR3 in DNA: TGTGCCAGCAGCTTAGTCCCTGCCGGGGAGCTGTTTTTT. Protein product: CASSLVPAGELFF.

This clonotype showed up many times. The CDR3 DNA reads TGCAGTGCCAGGACAGGGGGCAATCAGCCCCAGCATTTT. Translated: CSARTGGNQPQHF. The chain is built from TRBV20-1 and TRBJ1-5, with TRBD1 matching 9 bases. The trim removed 6 bases at V and 2 bases at J, leaving 2 bases unmatched. Germline CDR1 is DFQATT and CDR2 is SNEGSKA (reference sequence). This CDR3 contains 13 residues.

On this clonotype: A much larger clone sits a single nucleotide away, making a read error possible. The chain links TRBV5-1 to TRBJ2-2; 7 bases are a match to TRBD1. Germline V CDR1 and CDR2: SGHRS, YFSETQ. This CDR3 contains 15 residues. The CDR3 spells CTTSSGTVNTGELFF. As DNA, the CDR3 is TGCACCACCTCCTCCGGGACAGTAAACACCGGGGAGCTGTTTTTT.

V and J are TRBV29-1 and TRBJ2-1, with 9 bases that match TRBD2. CDR1 and CDR2 from the germline V gene are SQVTM and ANQGSEA. The trim removed 4 bases at V and 2 bases at J, leaving 9 bases unmatched. The CDR3 runs to 16 residues. As DNA, the CDR3 is TGCAGCGTTGGAGCAATAGCGGGAGTAACCTACAATGAGCAGTTCTTC. This sequence encodes CSVGAIAGVTYNEQFF.

This clonotype was picked up a small number of times. This chain connects TRBV29-1 to TRBJ1-2; no clear D. Trimming removed 7 bases at V and 6 bases at J, with 15 bases between. Looked up from germline, CDR1 is SQVTM and CDR2 is ANQGSEA. CDR3 length equals 12 residues. CDR3 sequence reads: CSAAEVGDGYTF. DNA of the CDR3: TGCAGCGCGGCTGAGGTTGGAGATGGCTACACCTTC.

V usage is TRBV12-3 or TRBV12-4 and J usage is TRBJ2-7; D is possibly TRBD1 (7 bases). The CDR3 consists of 15 residues. With 4 bases removed from V and 2 bases from J, the gap between germline ends came to 15 bases. CDR3 bases: TGTGCCAGCAGTTGGAGGGGGCTTCCAGCCTACGAGCAGTACTTC. Translated: CASSWRGLPAYEQYF.